This TCR beta chain was captured by sequencing in a study of human T cells and chemical hapten exposure. V was pared by 0 bases and J by 6 bases, with 9 bases between. Germline values: CDR1 LGHNA, CDR2 YNFKEQ. The CDR3 consists of 14 residues. Time point defined: patch test 1, 2 weeks after DPC sensitization. Documented treatment: therapeutic diphenylcyclopropenone sensitization with weekly scalp DPC. TCRdb re-analysed the RACE reads in MiXCR, keeping a single row per CDR3 protein. This sample has roughly 180,000 distinct CDR3 sequences, with approximately 20% found just once. In its sample, this clonotype was seen a few times.

The V call is TRBV4-2, the J call TRBJ2-1; D may correspond to TRBD1 or TRBD2 (5 bases each). This TCR derives from a woman in her forties or fifties with alopecia areata. Some clones in this sample may be carry-over from other donors' samples. Sequenced here: whole blood, sampled in connection with sensitization to the hapten diphenylcyclopropenone (DPC). Written as DNA, the CDR3 is TGTGCCAGCAGCCAAGATCGGGGCAGCAATGAGCAGTTCTTC. Protein product: CASSQDRGSNEQFF.